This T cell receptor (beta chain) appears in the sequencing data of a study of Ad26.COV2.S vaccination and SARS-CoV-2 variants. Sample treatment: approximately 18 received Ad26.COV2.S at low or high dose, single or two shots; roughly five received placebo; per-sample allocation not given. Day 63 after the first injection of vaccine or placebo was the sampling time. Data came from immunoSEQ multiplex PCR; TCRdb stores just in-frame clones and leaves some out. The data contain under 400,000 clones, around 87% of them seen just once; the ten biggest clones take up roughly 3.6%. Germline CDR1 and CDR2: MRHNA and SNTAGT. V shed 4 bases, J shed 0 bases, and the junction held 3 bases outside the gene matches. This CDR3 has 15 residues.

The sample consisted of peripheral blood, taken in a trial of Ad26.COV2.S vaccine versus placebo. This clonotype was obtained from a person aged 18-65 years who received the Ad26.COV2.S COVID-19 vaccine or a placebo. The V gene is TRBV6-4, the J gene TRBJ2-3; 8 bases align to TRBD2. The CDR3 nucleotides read TGTGCCAGCAGTGTTGAGCGGGGGAGCACAGATACGCAGTATTTT. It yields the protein CASSVERGSTDTQYF.